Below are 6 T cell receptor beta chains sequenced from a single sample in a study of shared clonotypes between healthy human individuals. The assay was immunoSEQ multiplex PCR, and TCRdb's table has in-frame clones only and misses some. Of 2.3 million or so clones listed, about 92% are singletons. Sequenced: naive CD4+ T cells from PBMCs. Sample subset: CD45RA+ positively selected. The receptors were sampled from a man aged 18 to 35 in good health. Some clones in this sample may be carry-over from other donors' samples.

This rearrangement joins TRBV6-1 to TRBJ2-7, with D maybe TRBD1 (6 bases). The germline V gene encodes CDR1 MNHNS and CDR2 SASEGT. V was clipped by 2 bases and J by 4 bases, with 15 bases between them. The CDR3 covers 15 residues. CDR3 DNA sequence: TGTGCCAGCAGTGAACCAGGGGCAGGGAGATACGAGCAGTACTTC. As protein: CASSEPGAGRYEQYF.

CDR3 sequence (DNA): TGCAGTGCCGTCTTGAGGAACACCATATATTTT. The encoded protein is CSAVLRNTIYF. The V call is TRBV20-1, the J call TRBJ1-3; D is unclear. V was cut by 6 bases and J by 7 bases, with 10 bases left in between. The CDR3 contains 11 residues. Germline CDR1 is DFQATT and CDR2 is SNEGSKA (reference sequence).

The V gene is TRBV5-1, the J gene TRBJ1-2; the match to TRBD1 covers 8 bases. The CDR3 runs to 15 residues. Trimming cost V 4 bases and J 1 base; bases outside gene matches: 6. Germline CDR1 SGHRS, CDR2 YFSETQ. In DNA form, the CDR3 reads TGCGCCAGCAGCCTTGGGACAGGCTATAACTATGGCTACACCTTC. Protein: CASSLGTGYNYGYTF.

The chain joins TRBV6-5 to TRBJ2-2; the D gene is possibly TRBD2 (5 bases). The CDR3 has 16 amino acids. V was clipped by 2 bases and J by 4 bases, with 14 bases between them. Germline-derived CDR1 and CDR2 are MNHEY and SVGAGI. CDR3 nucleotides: TGTGCCAGCAGTTACGTGCCGGGATTACTCACCGGGGAGCTGTTTTTT. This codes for CASSYVPGLLTGELFF.

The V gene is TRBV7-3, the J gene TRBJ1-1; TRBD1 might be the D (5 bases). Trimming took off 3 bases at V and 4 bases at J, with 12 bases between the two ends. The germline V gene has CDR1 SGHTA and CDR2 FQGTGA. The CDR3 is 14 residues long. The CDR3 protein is CASSFPQGSTEAFF. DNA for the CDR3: TGTGCCAGCAGCTTCCCCCAGGGCTCCACTGAAGCTTTCTTT.

CDR3 coding DNA: TGTGCCAGCAGCCCGCGGCGGATAGGGACTAGCGGGAGAGTCTACGAGCAGTACTTC. It yields the protein CASSPRRIGTSGRVYEQYF. J is TRBJ2-7 and V is TRBV11-2, with TRBD2 identical over 14 bases. V dropped 5 bases and J dropped 3; count of bases not matched to a gene: 15. The CDR3 sequence is 19 residues long. The germline CDR1 and CDR2 sequences are SGHAT and FQNNGV.